Below are 29 T cell receptor beta chains sequenced from a single sample in a study of blood T cell repertoires in COVID-19. The table came from immunoSEQ multiplex PCR; TCRdb's copy has only in-frame clones and leaves some out. Of about 220,000 clones listed, 83% were seen once; the top ten hold about 3.8%. Sequenced sample: PBMCs or T cells enriched from blood (not recorded which). The receptor source for this set is a woman aged 40 to 49 who had been exposed to COVID-19.

The rearrangement links TRBV28 to TRBJ1-1; TRBD1 might be the D (5 bases). Deletions cut 1 base from V and 9 bases from J, with 15 bases between. The V gene's germline CDR1 is MDHEN and CDR2 SYDVKM. This CDR3 spans 14 amino acids. CDR3 sequence reads: CASSLSQGGEKAFF. CDR3 sequence (DNA): TGTGCCAGCAGTTTATCCCAGGGCGGTGAAAAAGCTTTCTTT.

This rearrangement joins TRBV7-6 to TRBJ2-5; TRBD2 aligns across 8 bases. CDR3 length equals 16 residues. V was pared by 2 bases and J by 2 bases, with 7 bases of the junction left unmatched. Germline assignment: CDR1 SGHVS and CDR2 FNYEAQ. The DNA of the CDR3 is TGTGCCAGCAGCTTAAGGCGGCGGGGGGAGCAAGAGACCCAGTACTTC. Translation: CASSLRRRGEQETQYF.

For the CDR3, the DNA is TGTGCCAGCAGGGGGACAGGGGATCAGCCCCAGCATTTT. Translation gives CASRGTGDQPQHF. This chain links TRBV12-3 or TRBV12-4 with TRBJ1-5, with 10 bases identical to TRBD1. This CDR3 comprises 13 residues. The trim removed 6 bases at V and 5 bases at J, leaving 1 base unmatched.

This chain joins TRBV19 and TRBJ2-1; TRBD2 agrees at 12 bases. This CDR3 is built from 15 residues. V lost 6 bases and J lost 2; bases outside the gene matches: 2. Germline V CDR1 and CDR2: LNHDA, SQIVND (reference sequence). CDR3 DNA: TGTGCCAGTAGGCGACTAGCGGGGGCCTACAATGAGCAGTTCTTC. Amino acids: CASRRLAGAYNEQFF.

The gene calls are TRBV7-2 and TRBJ1-1, with D perhaps matching TRBD1 (6 bases). The CDR3 has 13 residues. Trimming removed 3 bases at V and 8 bases at J, with 13 bases between. Germline V gene lookup returns CDR1 SGHTA and CDR2 FQGNSA. CDR3 loop: CASSFLRGPEAFF. CDR3 sequence (DNA): TGTGCCAGCAGCTTTCTCAGGGGCCCCGAAGCTTTCTTT.

The V call is TRBV19, the J call TRBJ1-2; D not certain. Germline CDR1 LNHDA, CDR2 SQIVND (reference sequence). Trimming shortened V by 3 bases and J by 0 bases, and 11 bases separated the two germline ends. The CDR3 is 15 amino acids. The CDR3 coding sequence is TGTGCCAGTAGTATGGGCGCAACCTCTAACTATGGCTACACCTTC. This codes for CASSMGATSNYGYTF.

This clone was observed a single time. The V call is TRBV10-3, the J call TRBJ1-1; maybe TRBD1 (5 bases). The CDR3 extends over 13 amino acids. Trimming removed 5 bases from V and 7 bases from J, with 14 bases in between. CDR1 is ENHRY, CDR2 SYGVKD, per germline. CDR3 nucleotide sequence: TGTGCCATCAGTAATACAGGAGAAGGTGAAGCTTTCTTT. This translates into CAISNTGEGEAFF.

This clone is a singleton in its sample. The V and J genes are TRBV29-1 and TRBJ1-2; 7 nucleotides agree with TRBD1. The CDR3 is made up of 13 amino acids. The germline V gene has CDR1 SQVTM and CDR2 ANQGSEA. V lost 0 bases to trimming and J lost 6 bases; unmatched junction nucleotides: 4. The CDR3 sequence: CSVEEEGADGYTF. The CDR3 nucleotides read TGCAGCGTTGAAGAAGAGGGGGCGGATGGCTACACCTTC.

The chain combines TRBV9 with TRBJ2-1; D might be TRBD1 (5 bases). Trimming removed 0 bases from V and 4 bases from J, with 11 bases in between. The CDR3 has 15 residues. CDR1 is SGDLS, CDR2 YYNGEE, per germline. This CDR3 reads CASSVEQVPYNEQFF. DNA for the CDR3: TGTGCCAGCAGCGTAGAACAGGTCCCTTACAATGAGCAGTTCTTC.

The chain recombines TRBV5-1 with TRBJ1-5, with 7 bases identical to TRBD1. V gave up 0 bases and J gave up 3 bases; unmatched junction bases: 3. This CDR3 spans 15 amino acids. The germline CDR1 and CDR2 sequences are SGHRS and YFSETQ. In DNA form, the CDR3 reads TGCGCCAGCAGCTTGGAGGGGACAGCCAATCAGCCCCAGCATTTT. The encoded protein is CASSLEGTANQPQHF.

The chain recombines TRBV4-3 with TRBJ2-2; a possible D gene is TRBD1 (6 bases). The CDR3 consists of 15 residues. CDR1 LGHNA and CDR2 YSLEER come from the germline V gene. V shed 4 bases and J shed 4 bases, with 13 bases lying between them. The CDR3 nucleotides read TGCGCCAGCAGCCCACGGACAGAGGCCACCGGGGAGCTGTTTTTT. This codes for CASSPRTEATGELFF.

The chain has TRBV6-1 and TRBJ1-5, with D possibly matching TRBD1 (5 bases). Germline CDR1 is MNHNS and CDR2 is SASEGT. Trimming removed 2 bases at V and 1 base at J, with 9 bases between. This CDR3 region has 15 residues. In DNA form, the CDR3 reads TGTGCCAGCAGTGAACGTAGACAGAGCAATCAGCCCCAGCATTTT. It is translated as CASSERRQSNQPQHF.

J is TRBJ2-7 and V is TRBV19; D perhaps matches TRBD1 (6 bases). V was clipped by 2 bases and J by 2 bases, with 22 bases between them. Per the germline V gene, CDR1 is LNHDA and CDR2 is SQIVND (reference sequence). The CDR3 runs to 18 residues. CDR3 sequence reads: CASSIKFRGRGLTYEQYF. The CDR3 DNA reads as TGTGCCAGTAGTATAAAGTTTCGGGGCAGGGGCCTCACCTACGAGCAGTACTTC.

The chain is built from TRBV29-1 and TRBJ1-4, with unresolved D. This CDR3 is built from 13 residues. Germline-derived CDR1 and CDR2 are SQVTM and ANQGSEA. V dropped 7 bases and J dropped 4 bases, with 13 bases sitting between them. The CDR3 loop is CSAALLSNEKLFF. Here the CDR3 DNA reads TGCAGCGCTGCCCTTCTAAGTAATGAAAAACTGTTTTTT.

The genes are TRBV5-1 and TRBJ2-2; 7 bases match TRBD1. CDR1 is SGHRS, CDR2 YFSETQ, per germline. V shed 5 bases and J 0 bases; nucleotides not matched to a gene: 4. CDR3 length equals 15 residues. The CDR3 here is CASRDRASNTGELFF. CDR3 sequence (DNA): TGCGCCAGCAGAGACAGGGCCTCGAACACCGGGGAGCTGTTTTTT. The full variable domain, in which reference TRBV5-1 and TRBJ2-2 provide the parts outside the CDR3, is KAGVTQTPRYLIKTRGQQVTLSCSPISGHRSVSWYQQTPGQGLQFLFEYFSETQRNKGNFPGRFSGRQFSNSRSEMNVSTLELGDSALYLCASRDRASNTGELFFGEGSRLTVL.

V is TRBV5-4 and J is TRBJ1-2; TRBD1 agrees at 8 bases. CDR3 size: 13 residues. Germline lookup yields CDR1 SGHNT and CDR2 YYREEE (reference sequence). The ends lost 4 bases at V and 6 bases at J; junction bases unmatched: 5. The CDR3 loop is CASSHTGGNGYTF. The DNA of the CDR3 is TGTGCCAGCAGCCACACAGGGGGGAATGGCTACACCTTC. The complete variable domain, with remaining parts taken from reference TRBV5-4 and TRBJ1-2, reads ETGVTQSPTHLIKTRGQQVTLRCSSQSGHNTVSWYQQALGQGPQFIFQYYREEENGRGNFPPRFSGLQFPNYSSELNVNALELDDSALYLCASSHTGGNGYTFGSGTRLTVV.

This clone was seen just once. The chain links TRBV30 to TRBJ1-4; possibly TRBD1 for D (5 bases). The germline V gene has CDR1 GTSNPN and CDR2 SVGIG (reference sequence). This CDR3 is built from 14 residues. V was cut by 0 bases and J by 6 bases, with 11 bases left in between. CDR3 loop: CAWSVLWGDEKLFF. The CDR3 coding sequence is TGTGCCTGGAGTGTACTCTGGGGGGATGAAAAACTGTTTTTT.

V is TRBV10-3 and J is TRBJ2-1; perhaps TRBD1 as D (6 bases). The V end was cut by 8 bases, the J end by 9 bases, with 23 bases between. Germline V gene lookup returns CDR1 ENHRY and CDR2 SYGVKD. The CDR3 is 15 residues long. The CDR3 region has the DNA TGTGCCATCGGGGGCCAGGGTTCCCTTCGGGGTGAGCAGTTCTTC. This codes for CAIGGQGSLRGEQFF.

CDR3 sequence reads: CASSLTGQGLRNTIYF. The CDR3 DNA reads TGTGCCAGCAGTTTAACGGGACAGGGGCTTCGAAACACCATATATTTT. J is TRBJ1-3 and V is TRBV27; 10 positions agree with TRBD1. This CDR3 has 16 amino acids. CDR1 is MNHEY, CDR2 SMNVEV, per germline (reference sequence). The ends lost 2 bases at V and 5 bases at J; junction bases unmatched: 6.

This rearrangement joins TRBV29-1 to TRBJ1-2, with 7 bases that match TRBD1. Germline trimming cut 5 bases from V and 8 bases from J; bases unmatched to any gene: 11. The CDR3 has 13 residues. Germline CDR1 reads SQVTM; CDR2 reads ANQGSEA. The CDR3 nucleotides read TGCAGCGTTCAGCCACAGGGGCAGGGAGGCTACACCTTC. Translating gives CSVQPQGQGGYTF.

J is TRBJ1-2 and V is TRBV10-3; 7 nucleotides align to TRBD1. Germline loops: CDR1 ENHRY, CDR2 SYGVKD. V shed 0 bases and J 6 bases; nucleotides not matched to a gene: 16. The CDR3 is made up of 18 amino acids. For the CDR3, the DNA is TGTGCCATCAGTGAGTCAGGCCGACAGGGTGACACCTGGGATGGCTACACCTTC. It translates to CAISESGRQGDTWDGYTF.

The gene calls are TRBV29-1 and TRBJ2-2; 12 nucleotides match TRBD2. The V segment lost 5 bases and the J segment 0 bases; nucleotides outside the gene matches: 1. This CDR3 spans 15 amino acids. Germline CDR1 reads SQVTM; CDR2 reads ANQGSEA. The CDR3: CSVTSGGTNTGELFF. DNA of the CDR3: TGCAGCGTTACTAGCGGGGGGACGAACACCGGGGAGCTGTTTTTT.

CDR3 sequence: CASSLSLGGTQETQYF. DNA for the CDR3: TGCGCCAGCAGCCTGAGTCTGGGGGGAACCCAAGAGACCCAGTACTTC. The V gene is TRBV5-1, the J gene TRBJ2-5; tentative D call: TRBD2 (6 bases). The V gene's germline CDR1 is SGHRS and CDR2 YFSETQ. This CDR3 is 16 amino acids long. The V and J ends lost 4 bases and 1 base respectively, with 17 bases between them.

The gene calls are TRBV6-5 and TRBJ1-2, with 8 bases matching TRBD1. The CDR3 spans 14 residues. The ends lost 2 bases at V and 6 bases at J; junction bases unmatched: 5. Germline-derived CDR1 and CDR2 are MNHEY and SVGAGI. CDR3 in amino acids: CASSYTDRENGYTF. Written as DNA, the CDR3 is TGTGCCAGCAGTTACACGGACAGGGAAAATGGCTACACCTTC.

This clone was picked up a small number of times. The rearrangement joins TRBV28 to TRBJ1-4, with 8 bases matching TRBD1. CDR3 length: 14 residues. V was pared by 8 bases and J by 4 bases, with 6 bases of the junction left unmatched. Germline V gene sequence: CDR1 MDHEN, CDR2 SYDVKM. The CDR3 loop is CASRDRLHNEKLFF. The CDR3 nucleotides read TGTGCCAGCCGGGACAGGCTACATAATGAAAAACTGTTTTTT.

This rearrangement joins TRBV28 to TRBJ2-1, with no clear D. The germline V and J ends were trimmed by 7 bases and 1 base, with 8 bases remaining between them. CDR1 MDHEN and CDR2 SYDVKM come from the germline V gene. This CDR3 comprises 13 residues. The CDR3 nucleotides are TGTGCCAGCACCCTCCGTTCCTACAATGAGCAGTTCTTC. Translating it yields CASTLRSYNEQFF.

A few counts support this clone. This CDR3 is CAISSGQGSDEQYF. The DNA of the CDR3 is TGTGCCATCAGTTCAGGACAGGGTAGCGACGAGCAGTACTTC. This chain joins TRBV10-3 and TRBJ2-7, with TRBD1 matching 8 bases. This CDR3 is built from 14 residues. V lost 5 bases and J lost 5; bases outside the gene matches: 8. Germline lookup yields CDR1 ENHRY and CDR2 SYGVKD.

The chain joins TRBV27 to TRBJ2-2; TRBD2 matches 7 bases. The length of the CDR3 is 15 residues. Germline V CDR1 and CDR2: MNHEY, SMNVEV (reference sequence). With 8 bases clipped from V and 7 bases from J, the junction kept 13 bases outside the gene matches. In DNA form, the CDR3 reads TGTGCCAGCCAGAGGGCAAGGGGAGGGGACGGGGAGCTGTTTTTT. Translated, it gives CASQRARGGDGELFF.

This clone was recorded once. The chain uses TRBV30 and TRBJ1-4; D not certain. Looked up from germline, CDR1 is GTSNPN and CDR2 is SVGIG (reference sequence). CDR3 length: 11 amino acids. Deletions cut 2 bases from V and 5 bases from J, with 3 bases between. This CDR3 reads CAWSLNEKLFF. DNA for the CDR3: TGTGCCTGGAGTCTAAATGAAAAACTGTTTTTT.